This TCR beta chain was profiled in a study of cytotoxic CD8 clonotypes in ibrutinib-treated CLL. The overall study: The subjects consisted of about a dozen relapsed/refractory and fewer than 16 treatment-naive individuals, with approximately 18 IGHV unmutated. Among responders, around 24 were partial and 2 complete; after median 68 months, around 15 stayed remitted and some twelve progressed. Samples yielded averages of 200,000 to 300,000 productive templates and more than 90,000 productive rearrangements.

Only in-frame clones appear in the TCRdb table, and some are missing; sequencing was by immunoSEQ multiplex PCR. This sample has 130,000 to 150,000 clones, with approximately 90% found just once. With regard to this clone: The antigen is not known.

Overall study findings and caveats: Public clonotypes were rare and shrank or held steady on treatment.

Germline CDR1 and CDR2: LGHNA and YSLEER. The CDR3 has 13 amino acids. V dropped 0 bases and J dropped 6 bases, with 9 bases sitting between them. This sequence was found in a human donor with chronic lymphocytic leukemia. The material sequenced was PBMCs, taken after 12 months of ibrutinib treatment. The rearrangement uses TRBV4-3 and TRBJ2-7; no firm D call. CDR3 bases: TGCGCCAGCAGCCAAGATGGGATGTCCGAGCAGTACTTC. Residues: CASSQDGMSEQYF.